This T cell receptor (beta chain) was recorded in a study of cytomegalovirus exposure and HLA in healthy donors. For the study at large: From about 180 million T cells, an earlier analysis saw 120 million or so unique TCR beta sequences. Points from the study as a whole: What TCR beta sequences reportedly achieved was accurate prediction of HLA-A and HLA-B alleles in most subjects.

This clone was counted only a few times. Its antigen remains unknown. In the PCR, 60 Vbeta and 13 Jbeta primers were used. Measured with immunoSEQ multiplex PCR; TCRdb has only the in-frame clones, and not every one. The top ten hold 8% of the sample, which has about 240,000 clones, 81% seen once. The sequence derives from a woman aged 60-75 years in good health and CMV-seropositive. Source material: PBMCs.

The CDR3 region is CASSRTGAEKLFF. CDR3 DNA: TGTGCCAGCAGCCGGACAGGCGCCGAAAAACTGTTTTTT. The chain joins TRBV7-6 to TRBJ1-4; 7 bases line up with TRBD1. The CDR3 extends over 13 amino acids. Germline CDR1 SGHVS, CDR2 FNYEAQ. Trimming cost V 5 bases and J 8 bases; bases outside gene matches: 5.